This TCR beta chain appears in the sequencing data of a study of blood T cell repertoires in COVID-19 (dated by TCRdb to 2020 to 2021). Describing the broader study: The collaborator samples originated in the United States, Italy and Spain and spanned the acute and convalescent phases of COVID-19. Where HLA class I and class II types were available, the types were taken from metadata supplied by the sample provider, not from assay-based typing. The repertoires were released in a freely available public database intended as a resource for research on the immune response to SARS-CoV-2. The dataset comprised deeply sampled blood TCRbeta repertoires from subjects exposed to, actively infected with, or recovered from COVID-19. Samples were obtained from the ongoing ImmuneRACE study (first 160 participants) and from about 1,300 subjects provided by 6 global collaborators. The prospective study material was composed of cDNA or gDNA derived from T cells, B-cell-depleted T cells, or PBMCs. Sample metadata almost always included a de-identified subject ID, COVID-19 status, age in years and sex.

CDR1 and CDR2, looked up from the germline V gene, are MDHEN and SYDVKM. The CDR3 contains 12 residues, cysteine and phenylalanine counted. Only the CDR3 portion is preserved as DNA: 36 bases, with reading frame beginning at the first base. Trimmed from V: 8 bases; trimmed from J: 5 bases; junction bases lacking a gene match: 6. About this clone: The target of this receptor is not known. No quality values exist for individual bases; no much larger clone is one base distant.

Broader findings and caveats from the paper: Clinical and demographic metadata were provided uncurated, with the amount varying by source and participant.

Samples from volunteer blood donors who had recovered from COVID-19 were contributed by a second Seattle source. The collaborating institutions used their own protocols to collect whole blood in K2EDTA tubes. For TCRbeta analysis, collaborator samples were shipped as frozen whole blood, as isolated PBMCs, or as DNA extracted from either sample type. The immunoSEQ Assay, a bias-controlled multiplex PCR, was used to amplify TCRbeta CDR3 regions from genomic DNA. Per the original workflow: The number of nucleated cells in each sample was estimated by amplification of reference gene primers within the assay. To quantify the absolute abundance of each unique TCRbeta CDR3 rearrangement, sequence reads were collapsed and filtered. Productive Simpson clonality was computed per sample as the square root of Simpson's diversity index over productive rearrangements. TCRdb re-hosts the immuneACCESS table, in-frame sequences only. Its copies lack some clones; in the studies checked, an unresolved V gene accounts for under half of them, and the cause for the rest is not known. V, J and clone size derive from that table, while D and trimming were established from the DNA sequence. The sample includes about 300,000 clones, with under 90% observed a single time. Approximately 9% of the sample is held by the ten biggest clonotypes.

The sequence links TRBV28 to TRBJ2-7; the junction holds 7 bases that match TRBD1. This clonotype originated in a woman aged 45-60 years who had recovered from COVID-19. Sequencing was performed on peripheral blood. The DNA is TGTGCCAGCGGAACACAGGGGAACGAGCAGTACTTC. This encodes CASGTQGNEQYF.